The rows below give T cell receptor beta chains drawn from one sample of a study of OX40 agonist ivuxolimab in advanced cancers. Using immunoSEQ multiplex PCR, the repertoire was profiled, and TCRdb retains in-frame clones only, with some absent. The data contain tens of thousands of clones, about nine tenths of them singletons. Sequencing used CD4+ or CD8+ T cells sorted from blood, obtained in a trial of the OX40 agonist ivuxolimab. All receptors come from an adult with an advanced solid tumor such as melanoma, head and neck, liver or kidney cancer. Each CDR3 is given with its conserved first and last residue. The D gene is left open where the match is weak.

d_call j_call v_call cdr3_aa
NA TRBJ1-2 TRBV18 CASSQGDDYGYTF
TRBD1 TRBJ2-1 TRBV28 CASPTAGTDSYNEQFF
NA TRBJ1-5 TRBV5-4 CASSPGKSSAQHF
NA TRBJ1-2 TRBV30 CAWSVRGPQEGGYTF
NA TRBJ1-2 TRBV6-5 CASSYSSRGYGYTF
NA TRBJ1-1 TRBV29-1 CSVDGQGEVAFF
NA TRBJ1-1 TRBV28 CASSSPGRQPNTEAFF
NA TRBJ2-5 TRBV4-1 CASSQSQRAGETQYF
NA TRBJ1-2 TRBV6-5 CASSRYLGGYTF
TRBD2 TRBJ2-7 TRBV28 CASRSGGGSYEQYF
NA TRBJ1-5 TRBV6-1 CASSDFDRNGLAQHF
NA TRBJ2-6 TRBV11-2 CASSLGGSRANVLTF
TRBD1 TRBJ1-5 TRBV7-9 CASSGTGGQPQHF
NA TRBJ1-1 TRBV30 CAWSDFPKNTEAFF
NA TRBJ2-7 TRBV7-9 CATGPSANYEQYF
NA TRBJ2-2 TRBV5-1 CASSSGLLNTGELFF
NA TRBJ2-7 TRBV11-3 CASSPGARRSYEQYF
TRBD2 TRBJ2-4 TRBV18 CASSPRTSGVAKNIQYF
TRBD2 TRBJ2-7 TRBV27 CATRVTLGLAGVNEQYF
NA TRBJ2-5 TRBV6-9 CASSPDPHEGGEGQETQYF
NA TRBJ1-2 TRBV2 CASSEASRRYGYTF
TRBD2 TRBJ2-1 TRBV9 CASSVGGGSDEQFF
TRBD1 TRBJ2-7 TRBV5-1 CASSVGGQGSEQYF
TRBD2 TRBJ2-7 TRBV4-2 CASSQGSLAGSYEQYF
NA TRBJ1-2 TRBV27 CASSPGTGSYGYTF
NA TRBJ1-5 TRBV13 CASSLMGGNQPQHF
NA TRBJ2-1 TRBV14 CASSPSLLNNEQFF
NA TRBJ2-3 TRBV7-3 CASSLTGQTTDTQYF
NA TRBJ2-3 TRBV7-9 CASSFRPGTDTQYF
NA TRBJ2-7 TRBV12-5 CASGLSTSGAYEQYF
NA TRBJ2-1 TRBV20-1 CSGGHNEQFF
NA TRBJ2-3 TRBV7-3 CASSLHSTDTQYF
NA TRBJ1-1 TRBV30 CAWSATGYTEAFF
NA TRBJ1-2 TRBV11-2 CASSLAYSNYGYTF
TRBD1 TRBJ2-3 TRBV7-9 CASSSGQGGTDTQYF
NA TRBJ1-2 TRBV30 CAWSSGFDGYTF
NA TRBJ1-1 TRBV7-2 CASSSRGGQGLAFF
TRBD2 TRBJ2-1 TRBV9 CASSVDQVLAGVNEQFF
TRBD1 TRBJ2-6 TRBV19 CASSLLTGAGANVLTF
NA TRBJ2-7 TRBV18 CASSPAGREQYF
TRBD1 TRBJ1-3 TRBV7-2 CASSPTRTGRNTIYF
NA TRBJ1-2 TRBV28 CASSLRGEYGYTF
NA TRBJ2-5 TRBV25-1 CASSESTVGEQYF
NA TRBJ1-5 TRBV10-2 CASSESGGYSNQPQHF
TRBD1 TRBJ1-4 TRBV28 CASSLTGATNEKLFF
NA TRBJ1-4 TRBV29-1 CSALPRATNEKLFF
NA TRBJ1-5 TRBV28 CASSFADQPQHF
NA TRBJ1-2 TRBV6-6 CASSSLWGYTF
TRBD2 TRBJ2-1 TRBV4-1 CASSQELGGSRYNEQFF
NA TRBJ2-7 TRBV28 CASSPPTYEQYF
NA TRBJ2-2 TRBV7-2 CASSLGGNTGELFF
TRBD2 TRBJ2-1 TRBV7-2 CASSLSRLAGAYNEQFF
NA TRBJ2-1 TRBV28 CASSLTGMSSYNEQFF
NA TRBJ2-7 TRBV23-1 CASDTNRAGNYEQYF
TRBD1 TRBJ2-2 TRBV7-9 CASSENRGNTGELFF
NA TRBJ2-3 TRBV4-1 CASSPTLGYRDRSTDTQYF
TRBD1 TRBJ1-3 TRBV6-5 CASSRTGDSGNTIYF
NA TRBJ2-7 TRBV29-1 CSVRRTEGYEQYF
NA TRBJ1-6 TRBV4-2 CASSLVPGGQASPLHF